These 24 T cell receptor beta chains share one sample of origin, sequenced in a study of control samples from healthy donors and cancer patients. Clones were read by immunoSEQ multiplex PCR, and TCRdb kept only the in-frame ones, dropping some. The sample lists over 90,000 clones, roughly 91% occurring once. Sample: PBMCs. These receptors were collected from a man aged 55 to 69 with lung cancer.

The gene calls are TRBV14 and TRBJ1-6; no definite D call. This CDR3 spans 20 amino acids. Germline V gene lookup returns CDR1 SGHDN and CDR2 FVKESK. The V and J ends lost 5 bases and 2 bases respectively, with 25 bases between them. CDR3 in DNA: TGTGCCAGCAGCATGCACCGGGCCAACCTTAAGGGTACCTATAATTCACCCCTCCACTTT. Its translation is CASSMHRANLKGTYNSPLHF.

This clone is a singleton in its sample. The chain joins TRBV29-1 to TRBJ2-1; D is uncertain. Germline V lookup: CDR1 SQVTM, CDR2 ANQGSEA. The CDR3 runs 11 residues. V lost 7 bases and J 8 bases, leaving 12 bases between the germline ends. The CDR3 bases are TGCAGCGGCACAAGCCTCGATGAGCAGTTCTTC. It codes for CSGTSLDEQFF.

The chain links TRBV4-1 to TRBJ1-1, with D possibly being TRBD1 (5 bases). V was cut by 1 base and J by 1 base, with 10 bases left in between. The CDR3 length is 15 residues. Germline CDR1 MGHRA, CDR2 YSYEKL. The CDR3, as DNA: TGCGCCAGCAGCCAAGGCATTGACAGGAACACTGAAGCTTTCTTT. Translated: CASSQGIDRNTEAFF.

The sample holds one count of this clone. The chain carries TRBV7-2 and TRBJ1-5; D might be TRBD1 (5 bases). Looked up from germline, CDR1 is SGHTA and CDR2 is FQGNSA. This CDR3 has 15 amino acids. Between the trimmed V and J ends, which lost 4 bases and 2 bases, there was a span of 12 bases. CDR3 sequence reads: CASSSTVKGNQPQHF. CDR3 nucleotide sequence: TGTGCCAGCAGCTCGACAGTAAAAGGCAATCAGCCCCAGCATTTT.

The chain carries TRBV3-1 (or the pseudogene TRBV3-2) and TRBJ1-2, with 7 bases fitting TRBD1. Germline V CDR1 and CDR2: LGHDT, YNNKEL (reference sequence). The CDR3 length is 16 residues. With V trimmed by 4 bases and J by 5 bases, 13 bases remained unmatched. CDR3 protein: CASSLAADREGYGYTF. CDR3 coding DNA: TGTGCCAGCAGCCTCGCTGCCGACAGGGAAGGTTATGGCTACACCTTC.

The chain has TRBV9 and TRBJ2-7; 7 nucleotides line up with TRBD1. The V and J ends lost 0 bases and 1 base, in that order; junction bases with no gene match: 7. The germline V gene has CDR1 SGDLS and CDR2 YYNGEE. This CDR3 is built from 16 residues. CDR3 nucleotides: TGTGCCAGCAGCGTAGAAGGGGGCACGGGGTCCTACGAGCAGTACTTC. It yields the protein CASSVEGGTGSYEQYF. Full variable domain (rest looked up from reference TRBV9 and TRBJ2-7): DSGVTQTPKHLITATGQRVTLRCSPRSGDLSVYWYQQSLDQGLQFLIQYYNGEERAKGNILERFSAQQFPDLHSELNLSSLELGDSALYFCASSVEGGTGSYEQYFGPGTRLTVT.

This chain joins TRBV11-3 and TRBJ2-5, with a weak D call TRBD2 (6 bases). CDR1 and CDR2 from the germline V gene are SGHNT and YENEEA. The CDR3 totals 15 residues. The V end lost 5 bases, the J end lost 5 bases, and 18 bases lay between the germline ends. CDR3 in amino acids: CASSQTLGGGETQYF. DNA for the CDR3: TGTGCCAGCAGCCAAACGTTAGGAGGAGGGGAGACCCAGTACTTC.

V is TRBV7-2 and J is TRBJ1-5; D is uncertain. Germline V gene sequence: CDR1 SGHTA, CDR2 FQGNSA. V dropped 5 bases and J dropped 15 bases, with 8 bases sitting between them. The CDR3 is 9 residues long. The CDR3 reads CASSPLRHF. DNA of the CDR3: TGTGCCAGCAGCCCCCTTCGGCATTTT.

The chain couples TRBV2 to TRBJ1-6, with 7 bases aligning to TRBD1. Germline loops: CDR1 SNHLY, CDR2 FYNNEI. Germline trimming cut 6 bases from V and 6 bases from J; bases unmatched to any gene: 17. The CDR3 runs to 18 residues. The CDR3 DNA reads as TGTGCCAGCAGGGCTGGGGTGGGACAGCCTATTGGTAATTCACCCCTCCACTTT. The encoded protein is CASRAGVGQPIGNSPLHF.

The rearrangement uses TRBV30 and TRBJ2-3, with D maybe TRBD1 (6 bases). The V end was cut by 0 bases, the J end by 2 bases, with 18 bases between. The length of the CDR3 is 17 residues. CDR1 is GTSNPN and CDR2 is SVGIG in the germline V gene (reference sequence). In nucleotides, the CDR3 is TGTGCCTGGAGTGTAGCCCGAAGTTGGACAGACACAGATACGCAGTATTTT. It codes for CAWSVARSWTDTDTQYF.

The gene calls are TRBV9 and TRBJ2-2; no firm D call. CDR1 and CDR2 (germline): SGDLS, YYNGEE. This CDR3 has 13 amino acids. V gave up 0 bases and J gave up 10 bases, with 10 bases separating them. CDR3 protein: CASSVDDGEELFF. The CDR3 region has the DNA TGTGCCAGCAGCGTAGATGACGGCGAGGAGCTGTTTTTT.

This chain links TRBV4-2 with TRBJ2-7; D not certain. This CDR3 is 14 amino acids long. Germline V CDR1 and CDR2: LGHNA, YNFKEQ. With 1 base removed from V and 5 bases from J, the gap between germline ends came to 12 bases. The CDR3 spells CASSQGSGLDEQYF. The DNA of the CDR3 is TGTGCCAGCAGCCAAGGGTCCGGGTTGGACGAGCAGTACTTC.

CDR3 region: CASSPRTGIYEQYF. CDR3 nucleotides: TGTGCCAGCAGCCCACGGACAGGGATCTACGAGCAGTACTTC. This rearrangement joins TRBV5-4 to TRBJ2-7; 8 bases align to TRBD1. CDR1 SGHNT and CDR2 YYREEE come from the germline V gene (reference sequence). Germline trimming cut 4 bases from V and 3 bases from J; bases unmatched to any gene: 6. This CDR3 contains 14 residues. The complete variable domain, with remaining parts taken from reference TRBV5-4 and TRBJ2-7, reads ETGVTQSPTHLIKTRGQQVTLRCSSQSGHNTVSWYQQALGQGPQFIFQYYREEENGRGNFPPRFSGLQFPNYSSELNVNALELDDSALYLCASSPRTGIYEQYFGPGTRLTVT.

CDR3 sequence: CASSPVSSEAFF. The CDR3 DNA reads as TGTGCCAGCTCACCCGTCAGTTCGGAAGCTTTCTTT. V usage is TRBV18 and J usage is TRBJ1-1; D uncertain. V lost 3 bases, J lost 8 bases, and 10 bases lay in between. Germline V gene data show CDR1 as KGHSH and CDR2 as LQKENI. The CDR3 is made up of 12 amino acids.

The V and J genes are TRBV5-5 and TRBJ1-2, with 9 bases lining up with TRBD1. CDR1 is SGHKS and CDR2 is YYEKEE in the germline V gene (reference sequence). This CDR3 is built from 16 residues. Trimming cost V 5 bases and J 8 bases; bases outside gene matches: 16. Here the CDR3 DNA reads TGTGCCAGCAGTCCGGGACCGGACAGGGGACGCGGCGGCTACACCTTC. Translation gives CASSPGPDRGRGGYTF.

The rearrangement links TRBV6-5 to TRBJ2-2, with D perhaps TRBD2 (5 bases). Looked up from germline, CDR1 is MNHEY and CDR2 is SVGAGI. Trimming stripped 0 bases from V and 6 bases from J, with 8 bases between. The length of the CDR3 is 14 residues. The CDR3 DNA reads as TGTGCCAGCAGTTACTCGAGGGCCTCCGGGGAGCTGTTTTTT. Amino acid sequence: CASSYSRASGELFF.

A note on this clone: The same CDR3 can be traced to other DNA sequences in this sample. The chain is built from TRBV9 and TRBJ1-6, with 9 bases fitting TRBD1. The CDR3 runs to 15 residues. V lost 0 bases, J lost 7 bases, and 2 bases stayed unmatched. In germline, CDR1 is SGDLS, CDR2 YYNGEE. CDR3 DNA: TGTGCCAGCAGCGTAGAGGGGACAGGGAATTCACCCCTCCACTTT. It specifies CASSVEGTGNSPLHF.

V gene TRBV27 combines with J gene TRBJ1-5, with D possibly TRBD1 on 6 matching bases. The CDR3 covers 18 residues. With 6 bases removed from V and 0 bases from J, the gap between germline ends came to 21 bases. The germline V gene has CDR1 MNHEY and CDR2 SMNVEV (reference sequence). The CDR3 region has the DNA TGTGCCAGCAGGCCTACCGGGAGCAGGGGTGATAGCAATCAGCCCCAGCATTTT. Translated: CASRPTGSRGDSNQPQHF.

This chain uses TRBV4-1 with TRBJ1-2, with a possible D match to TRBD1 (5 bases). The germline V gene has CDR1 MGHRA and CDR2 YSYEKL. There are 13 residues in the CDR3. V lost 4 bases, J lost 2 bases, and 8 bases lay in between. CDR3 DNA: TGCGCCAGCAGCCCGACAGTGAACTATGGCTACACCTTC. Protein sequence: CASSPTVNYGYTF.

The chain employs TRBV12-5 and TRBJ2-3; TRBD2 matches 10 bases. Germline V gene sequence: CDR1 LGHNT, CDR2 FRNRAP. The CDR3 spans 19 residues. Trimming took 4 bases from V and 2 from J; bases not matched to a gene: 15. The CDR3 sequence is CASGSTPDGLAGVTDTQYF. The CDR3 bases are TGTGCTAGTGGTTCGACACCCGATGGGCTAGCGGGGGTCACAGATACGCAGTATTTT.

The chain carries TRBV10-1 and TRBJ2-5; unclear D gene. Germline CDR1 reads WNHNN; CDR2 reads SYGVQD (reference sequence). V dropped 0 bases and J dropped 4 bases, with 9 bases sitting between them. CDR3 length equals 14 residues. Here the CDR3 DNA reads TGCGCCAGCAGTGAGTCCTTAATGCTAGAGACCCAGTACTTC. It codes for CASSESLMLETQYF.

This chain connects TRBV2 to TRBJ1-6; unclear D gene. Germline values: CDR1 SNHLY, CDR2 FYNNEI. Trimming cost V 1 base and J 9 bases, with 10 bases left between them. There are 14 residues in the CDR3. The CDR3 region has the DNA TGTGCCAGCAGTGAAGAGGTTTATGGTTCACCCCTCCACTTT. It codes for CASSEEVYGSPLHF.

The V and J genes are TRBV30 and TRBJ1-6; possibly TRBD1 for D (6 bases). The CDR3 runs to 15 residues. The V end lost 4 bases, the J end lost 2 bases, and 12 bases lay between the germline ends. The germline CDR1 and CDR2 sequences are GTSNPN and SVGIG (reference sequence). The DNA of the CDR3 is TGTGCCTGGACAAACACAGGGACCTATAATTCACCCCTCCACTTT. Its protein is CAWTNTGTYNSPLHF. The full variable domain, with the rest looked up from reference TRBV30 and TRBJ1-6, is SQTIHQWPATLVQPVGSPLSLECTVEGTSNPNLYWYRQAAGRGLQLLFYSVGIGQISSEVPQNLSASRPQDRQFILSSKKLLLSDSGFYLCAWTNTGTYNSPLHFGNGTRLTVT.

V usage is TRBV4-1 and J usage is TRBJ2-1; D not resolved. Trimming removed 3 bases from V and 8 bases from J, with 8 bases in between. The CDR3 covers 12 residues. The germline CDR1 and CDR2 sequences are MGHRA and YSYEKL. CDR3 sequence (DNA): TGCGCCAGCAGCCACAGCAGCTATGAGCAGTTCTTC. It encodes CASSHSSYEQFF.